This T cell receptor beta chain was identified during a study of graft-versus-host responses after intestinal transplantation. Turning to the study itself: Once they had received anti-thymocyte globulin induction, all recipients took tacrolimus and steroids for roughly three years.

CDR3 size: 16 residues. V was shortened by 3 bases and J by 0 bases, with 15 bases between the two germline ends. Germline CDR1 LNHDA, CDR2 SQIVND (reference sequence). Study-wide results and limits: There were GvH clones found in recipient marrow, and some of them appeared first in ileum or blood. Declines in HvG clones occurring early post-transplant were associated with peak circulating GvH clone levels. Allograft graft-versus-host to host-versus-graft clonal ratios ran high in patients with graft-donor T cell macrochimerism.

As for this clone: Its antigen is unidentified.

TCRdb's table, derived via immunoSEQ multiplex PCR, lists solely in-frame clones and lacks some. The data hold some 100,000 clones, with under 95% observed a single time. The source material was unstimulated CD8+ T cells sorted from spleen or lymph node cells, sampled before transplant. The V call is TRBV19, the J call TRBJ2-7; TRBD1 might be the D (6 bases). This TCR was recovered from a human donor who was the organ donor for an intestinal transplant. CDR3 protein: CASSISSWDNSYEQYF. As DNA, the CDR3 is TGTGCCAGTAGTATCTCATCATGGGACAACTCCTACGAGCAGTACTTC.